This T cell receptor (beta chain) is from a study of identical twins. Study-wide points: Out-of-frame alpha sequences common to twins were enriched for low generation probability.

There are many counts of this clonotype. Its antigen remains unidentified. One entry per CDR3 protein results from TCRdb running MiXCR on the 5' RACE reads. The sample lists 1.5 million to 2 million distinct CDR3 sequences; 25% to 35% were seen once. The clonotype originates from a newborn girl in good health. Sample: cord blood.

The chain's CDR3 is CSVGYRASYGYTF. The CDR3 DNA is TGCAGCGTTGGGTACAGGGCGAGCTATGGCTACACCTTC. The chain is built from TRBV29-1 and TRBJ1-2; D is perhaps TRBD1 (6 bases). Trimming removed 4 bases from V and 4 bases from J, with 13 bases in between. The length of the CDR3 is 13 residues. Per germline, CDR1 SQVTM and CDR2 ANQGSEA. Supplemented by reference TRBV29-1 and TRBJ1-2, the full variable domain reads SAVISQKPSRDICQRGTSLTIQCQVDSQVTMMFWYRQQPGQSLTLIATANQGSEATYESGFVIDKFPISRPNLTFSTLTVSNMSPEDSSIYLCSVGYRASYGYTFGSGTRLTVV.